Detailed here is one TCR beta chain. Its cognate antigen is unknown. RNA transcripts gave rise to amplified TCR beta CDR3 regions. The TCR CDR3 was amplified in a first-round RT-PCR using the HTBI primer set. TCRdb analysed the multiplex PCR reads with MiXCR anew, one entry per CDR3 protein. Altogether approximately 400,000 distinct CDR3 sequences are present, around 16% being singletons, with the ten largest covering 11% to 15%. Diagnostic assessment was based on clinical symptoms, serum thyroxine and TRAb, thyroid ultrasound and orbital computed tomography. The entry originates in a study of T cells in Graves' hyperthyroidism and ophthalmopathy. Study overall: It was at initial diagnosis, before any treatment, that peripheral blood was collected. Notes on the study in general: Most clonotypes expanded in thyroid above 0.001 were likewise present in blood.

After removal of 10 bases from V and 3 bases from J, the junction contained 6 bases not matched to a gene. The V gene's germline CDR1 is MDHEN and CDR2 SYDVKM. This CDR3 region has 13 residues. The chain combines TRBV28 with TRBJ1-2; 9 bases are shared with TRBD1. This clonotype was obtained from a woman between 18 and 30 years old with Graves' hyperthyroidism. Sequencing used blood. The CDR3 is CATQDRGDYGYTF. Written as DNA, the CDR3 is TGTGCCACCCAAGACAGGGGGGACTATGGCTACACCTTC.